Reported below is one T cell receptor beta chain. Authors' processing steps: It was from reference gene primer amplification that nucleated cell counts were estimated. Sequencing used immunoSEQ multiplex PCR; TCRdb keeps in-frame clones, though not all of them. The V and J calls and clone size are taken from that table; D and trimming were inferred from the DNA. In the table there are about 240,000 clones, approximately 83% of which are singletons. This sample was taken from a study of blood T cell repertoires in COVID-19. Trimming at V came to 6 bases and at J to 7 bases, leaving 4 bases not matched to a gene. This CDR3 spans 13 amino acids. CDR1 and CDR2 from the germline V gene are SGDLS and YYNGEE.

Sequenced material: peripheral blood. The rearrangement uses TRBV9 and TRBJ1-6, with 7 bases fitting TRBD1. The TCR originated in an elderly woman with acute or convalescent COVID-19. CDR3 in amino acids: CASTTGDNSPLHF. The DNA for the CDR3 is TGTGCCAGCACTACAGGGGACAATTCACCCCTCCACTTT.